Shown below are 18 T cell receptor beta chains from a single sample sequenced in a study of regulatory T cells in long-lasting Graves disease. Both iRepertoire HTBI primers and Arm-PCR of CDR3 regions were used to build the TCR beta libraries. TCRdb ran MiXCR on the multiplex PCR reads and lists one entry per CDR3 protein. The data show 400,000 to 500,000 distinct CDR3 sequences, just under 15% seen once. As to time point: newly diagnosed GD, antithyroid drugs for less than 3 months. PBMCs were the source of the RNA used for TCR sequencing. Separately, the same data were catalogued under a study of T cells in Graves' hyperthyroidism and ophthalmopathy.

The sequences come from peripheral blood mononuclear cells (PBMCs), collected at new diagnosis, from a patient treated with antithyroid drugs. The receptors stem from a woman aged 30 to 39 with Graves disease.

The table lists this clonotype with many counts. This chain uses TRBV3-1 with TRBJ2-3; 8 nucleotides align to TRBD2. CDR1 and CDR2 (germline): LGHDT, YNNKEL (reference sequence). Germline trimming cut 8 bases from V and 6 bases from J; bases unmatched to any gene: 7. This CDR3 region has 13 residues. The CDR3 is CASLLSGSDTQYF. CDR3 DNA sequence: TGTGCCAGCCTATTAAGCGGGAGCGATACGCAGTATTTT.

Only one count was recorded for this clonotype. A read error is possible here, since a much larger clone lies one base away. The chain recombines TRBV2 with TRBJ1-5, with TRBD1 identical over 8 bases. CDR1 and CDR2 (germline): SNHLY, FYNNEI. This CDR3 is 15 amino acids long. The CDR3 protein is CASSPKQGGRQLQHF. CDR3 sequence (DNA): TGTGCCAGCAGTCCTAAACAGGGGGGGCGGCAGCTCCAGCATTTT.

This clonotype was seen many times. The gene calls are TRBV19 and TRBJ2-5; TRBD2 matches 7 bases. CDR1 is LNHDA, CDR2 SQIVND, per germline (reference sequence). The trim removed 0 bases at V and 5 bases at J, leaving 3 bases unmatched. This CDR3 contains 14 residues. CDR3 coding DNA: TGTGCCAGTAGTATAGACGGGGGGACGGAGACCCAGTACTTC. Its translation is CASSIDGGTETQYF.

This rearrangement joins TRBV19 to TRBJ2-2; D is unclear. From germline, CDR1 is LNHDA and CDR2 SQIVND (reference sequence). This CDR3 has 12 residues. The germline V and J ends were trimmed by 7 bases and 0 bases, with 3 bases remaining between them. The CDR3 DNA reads TGTGCCAGTACCACGAACACCGGGGAGCTGTTTTTT. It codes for CASTTNTGELFF.

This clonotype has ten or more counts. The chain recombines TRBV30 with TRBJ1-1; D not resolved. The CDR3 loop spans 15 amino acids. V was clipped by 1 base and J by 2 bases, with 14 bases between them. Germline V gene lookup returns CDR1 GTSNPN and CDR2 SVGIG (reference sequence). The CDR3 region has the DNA TGTGCCTGGAGTGCGTATTGGGAGACCAACACTGAAGCTTTCTTT. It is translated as CAWSAYWETNTEAFF.

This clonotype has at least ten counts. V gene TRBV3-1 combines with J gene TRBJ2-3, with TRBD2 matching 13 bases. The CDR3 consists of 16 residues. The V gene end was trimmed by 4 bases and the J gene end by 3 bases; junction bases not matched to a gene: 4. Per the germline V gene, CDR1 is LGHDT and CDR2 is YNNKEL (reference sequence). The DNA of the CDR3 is TGTGCCAGCAGCCCTCGGACTAGCGGGAGAACAGATACGCAGTATTTT. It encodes CASSPRTSGRTDTQYF.

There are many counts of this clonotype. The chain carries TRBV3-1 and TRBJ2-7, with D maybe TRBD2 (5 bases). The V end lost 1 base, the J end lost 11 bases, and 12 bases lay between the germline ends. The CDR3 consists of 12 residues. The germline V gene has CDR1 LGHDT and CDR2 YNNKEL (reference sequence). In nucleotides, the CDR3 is TGTGCCAGCAGCCAAGGCCGGGGAACGGAGTACTTC. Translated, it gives CASSQGRGTEYF.

CDR3 loop: CASAPRTGGEQYF. The CDR3 DNA is TGTGCCAGCGCCCCCAGAACAGGAGGCGAGCAGTACTTC. This chain connects TRBV7-3 to TRBJ2-7; the D gene could be TRBD1 or TRBD2 (5 bases each). The CDR3 length is 13 residues. In germline, CDR1 is SGHTA, CDR2 FQGTGA. V was clipped by 8 bases and J by 6 bases, with 17 bases between them.

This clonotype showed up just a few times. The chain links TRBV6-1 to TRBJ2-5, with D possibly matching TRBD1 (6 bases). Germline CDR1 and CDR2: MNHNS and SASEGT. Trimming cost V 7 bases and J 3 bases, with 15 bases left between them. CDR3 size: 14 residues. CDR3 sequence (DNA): TGTGCCAGCACCCAAGGGGCAGGGGAAGAGACCCAGTACTTC. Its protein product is CASTQGAGEETQYF.

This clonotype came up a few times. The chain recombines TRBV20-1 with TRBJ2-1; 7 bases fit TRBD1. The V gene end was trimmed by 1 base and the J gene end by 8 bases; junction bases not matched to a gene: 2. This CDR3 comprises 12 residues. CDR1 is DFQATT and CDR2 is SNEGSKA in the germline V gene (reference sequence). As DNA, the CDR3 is TGCAGTGCTAGAGGGGACAGCTATGAGCAGTTCTTC. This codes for CSARGDSYEQFF.

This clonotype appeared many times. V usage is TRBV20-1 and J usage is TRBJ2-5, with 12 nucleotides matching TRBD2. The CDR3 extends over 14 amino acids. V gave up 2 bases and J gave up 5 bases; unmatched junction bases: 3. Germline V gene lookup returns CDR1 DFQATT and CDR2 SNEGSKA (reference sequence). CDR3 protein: CSARLAGGRETQYF. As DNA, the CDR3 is TGCAGTGCTAGACTAGCGGGAGGGCGGGAGACCCAGTACTTC.

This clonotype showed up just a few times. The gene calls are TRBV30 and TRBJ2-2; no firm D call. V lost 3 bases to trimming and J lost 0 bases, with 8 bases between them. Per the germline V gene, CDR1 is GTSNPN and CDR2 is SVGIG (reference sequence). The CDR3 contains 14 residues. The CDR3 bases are TGTGCCTGGAGCGTTCTTACGAACACCGGGGAGCTGTTTTTT. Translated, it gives CAWSVLTNTGELFF. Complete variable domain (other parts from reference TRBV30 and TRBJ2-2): SQTIHQWPATLVQPVGSPLSLECTVEGTSNPNLYWYRQAAGRGLQLLFYSVGIGQISSEVPQNLSASRPQDRQFILSSKKLLLSDSGFYLCAWSVLTNTGELFFGEGSRLTVL.

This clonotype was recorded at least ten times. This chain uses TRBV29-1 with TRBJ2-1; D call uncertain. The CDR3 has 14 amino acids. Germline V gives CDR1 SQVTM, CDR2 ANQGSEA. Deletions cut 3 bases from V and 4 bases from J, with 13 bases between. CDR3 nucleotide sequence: TGCAGCGTTGATCGGAGTGGTCTATACAATGAGCAGTTCTTC. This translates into CSVDRSGLYNEQFF.

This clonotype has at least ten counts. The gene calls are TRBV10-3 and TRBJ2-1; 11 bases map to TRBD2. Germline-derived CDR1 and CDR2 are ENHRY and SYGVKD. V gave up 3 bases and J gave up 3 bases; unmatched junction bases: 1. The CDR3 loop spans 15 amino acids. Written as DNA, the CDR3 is TGTGCCATCAGTGAAACTAGCGGGGGCTACAATGAGCAGTTCTTC. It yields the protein CAISETSGGYNEQFF.

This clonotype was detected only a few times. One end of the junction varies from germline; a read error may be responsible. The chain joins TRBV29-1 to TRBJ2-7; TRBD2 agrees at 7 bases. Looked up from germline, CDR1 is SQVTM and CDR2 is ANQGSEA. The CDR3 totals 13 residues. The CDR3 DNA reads TGCAGCGTGGAAGAGCGGGGCTCCTACGAGCAGTACTTC. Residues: CSVEERGSYEQYF.

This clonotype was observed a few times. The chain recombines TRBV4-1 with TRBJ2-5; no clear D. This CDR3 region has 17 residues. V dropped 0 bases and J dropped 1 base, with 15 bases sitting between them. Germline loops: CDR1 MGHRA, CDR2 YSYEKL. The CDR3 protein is CASSQEPYSTAQETQYF. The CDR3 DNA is TGCGCCAGCAGCCAAGAACCGTACTCTACTGCCCAAGAGACCCAGTACTTC.

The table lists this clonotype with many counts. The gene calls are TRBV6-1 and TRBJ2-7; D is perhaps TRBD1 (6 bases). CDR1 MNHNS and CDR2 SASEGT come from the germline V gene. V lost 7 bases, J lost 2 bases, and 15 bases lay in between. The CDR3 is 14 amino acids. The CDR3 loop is CASIRWGHPYEQYF. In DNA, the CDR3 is TGTGCCAGCATCCGGTGGGGACACCCCTACGAGCAGTACTTC.

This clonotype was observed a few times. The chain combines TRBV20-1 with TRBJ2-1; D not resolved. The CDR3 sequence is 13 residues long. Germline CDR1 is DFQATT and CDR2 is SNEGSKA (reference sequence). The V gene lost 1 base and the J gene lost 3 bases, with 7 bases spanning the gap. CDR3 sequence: CSARVPNYNEQFF. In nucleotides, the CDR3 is TGCAGTGCTAGAGTGCCAAACTACAATGAGCAGTTCTTC.